This T cell receptor (beta chain) was retrieved from a study of T-cell memory formation after mild COVID-19. TCRdb reprocessed the 5' RACE reads with MiXCR, giving one entry per CDR3 protein. The sample yields 410,000 or so distinct CDR3 sequences, less than 25% seen once. Per germline, CDR1 SGHVS and CDR2 FQNEAQ. The CDR3 contains 8 residues. Between the trimmed V and J ends, which lost 8 bases and 16 bases, there was a span of 9 bases. Sequencing input: PBMCs or a T cell subset sorted from them (not recorded which). The V gene is TRBV7-8, the J gene TRBJ1-5; D gene ambiguous. This TCR derives from an adult woman who had mild COVID-19 (a few samples of this study predate the infection). Cell type and time point are not known. CDR3 amino acids: CASEGEHF. The CDR3 DNA follows: TGTGCCAGCGAAGGTGAACATTTT.